This TCR beta chain was documented in a study of T-cell reconstitution after alpha-beta-depleted transplantation in children. Study-wide findings and caveats: Recipient T cells and thymic progenitors that survived gave rise to the high TCRbeta diversity observed at day 60 in some patients.

As it was prepared, the TCRbeta library received unique molecular identifiers. TCRdb re-called the PCR reads through MiXCR, storing one row per CDR3 protein. The top ten clones hold over 25% of a sample with about a million distinct CDR3 sequences, about 31% of them seen once. Remarks on this clonotype: Its target is not known.

From germline, CDR1 is MDHEN and CDR2 SYDVKM. The germline V and J ends were trimmed by 5 bases and 7 bases, with 14 bases remaining between them. This CDR3 contains 13 residues. The sequencing here drew on PBMCs, mostly from graft donor cells, taken 360 days after TCRalphabeta/CD19-depleted stem cell transplant. This chain joins TRBV28 and TRBJ1-2; D ambiguous. The sequence came from a boy less than two years old who had a stem cell transplant for SCID, so the T cells may come from the graft donor. The CDR3 loop reads CASSDRLRSGYTF. The CDR3 DNA is TGTGCCAGCAGTGACCGTTTACGGAGTGGCTACACCTTC.